Here is one T cell receptor (beta chain) with its context. CDR3 length: 18 amino acids. Germline V CDR1 and CDR2: LGHDT, YNNKEL (reference sequence). V lost 4 bases and J lost 7; bases outside the gene matches: 12. The sample originates from a study of brain T cells in children with intractable seizures. Some clones are missing from TCRdb's copy, which holds only in-frame ones; the method was immunoSEQ multiplex PCR. The sample includes tens of thousands of clones, more than 95% of them seen just once. Sequencing was limited to surgery cases with top T cell transcript signatures in brain tissue. Before surgery, patients took at least one anti-epileptic drug.

The V gene is TRBV3-1 (or the pseudogene TRBV3-2), the J gene TRBJ2-2, with 13 nucleotides matching TRBD2. The TCR comes from a boy under three years old with focal cortical dysplasia and intractable seizures. Sequenced here: peripheral blood, sampled at surgery. For the CDR3, the DNA is TGTGCCAGCAGCCTAATAGGACTAGCGGGGGCCTCGAACGGGGAGCTGTTTTTT. It is translated as CASSLIGLAGASNGELFF.